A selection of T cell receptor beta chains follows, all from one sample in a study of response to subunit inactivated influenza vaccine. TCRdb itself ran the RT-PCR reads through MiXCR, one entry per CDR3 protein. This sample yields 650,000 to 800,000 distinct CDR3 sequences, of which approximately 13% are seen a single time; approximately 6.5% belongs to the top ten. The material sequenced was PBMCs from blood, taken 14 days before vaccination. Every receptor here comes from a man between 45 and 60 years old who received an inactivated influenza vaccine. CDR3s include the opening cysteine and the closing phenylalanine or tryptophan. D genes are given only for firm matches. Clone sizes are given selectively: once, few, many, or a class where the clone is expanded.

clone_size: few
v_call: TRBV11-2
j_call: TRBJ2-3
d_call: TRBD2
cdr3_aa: CASSFSSSGSNTQYF
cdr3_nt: TGTGCCAGCAGCTTTAGTTCGAGCGGGAGCAATACGCAGTATTTT

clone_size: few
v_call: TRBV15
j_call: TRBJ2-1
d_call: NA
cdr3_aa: CATSRDRAAYNEQFF
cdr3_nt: TGTGCCACCAGCAGAGATCGGGCGGCTTACAATGAGCAGTTCTTC

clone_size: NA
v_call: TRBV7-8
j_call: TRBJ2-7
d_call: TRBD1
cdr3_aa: CASSLATGVMGEQYF
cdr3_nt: TGTGCCAGCAGCTTAGCTACAGGGGTGATGGGCGAGCAGTACTTC

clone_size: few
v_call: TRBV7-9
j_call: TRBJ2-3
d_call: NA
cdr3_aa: CASSPVGRRVDTQYF
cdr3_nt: TGTGCCAGCAGCCCCGTCGGCAGGCGAGTGGATACGCAGTATTTT

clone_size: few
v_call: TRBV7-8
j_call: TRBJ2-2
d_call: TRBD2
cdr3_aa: CASSGLWGGPGELFF
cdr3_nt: TGTGCCAGCAGTGGACTATGGGGGGGACCCGGGGAGCTGTTTTTT

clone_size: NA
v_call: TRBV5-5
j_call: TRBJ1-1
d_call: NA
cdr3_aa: CASNRNEGLGAFF
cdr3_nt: TGTGCCAGCAACCGAAATGAAGGGTTGGGCGCTTTCTTT

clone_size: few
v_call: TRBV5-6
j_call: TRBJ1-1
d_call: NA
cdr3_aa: CASSLSGRTNTEAFF
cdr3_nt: TGTGCCAGCAGCTTAAGCGGCAGAACAAACACTGAAGCTTTCTTT

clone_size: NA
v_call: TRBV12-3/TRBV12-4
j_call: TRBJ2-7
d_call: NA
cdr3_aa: CASSTRHSEQYF
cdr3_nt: TGTGCCAGCAGCACCCGGCACTCAGAGCAGTACTTC

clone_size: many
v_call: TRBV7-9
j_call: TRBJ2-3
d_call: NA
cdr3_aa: CASSLSGGDTQYF
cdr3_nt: TGTGCCAGCAGCTTATCTGGGGGTGATACGCAGTATTTT

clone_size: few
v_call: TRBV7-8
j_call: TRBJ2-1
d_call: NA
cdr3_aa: CASSSGLFSSYNEQFF
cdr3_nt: TGTGCCAGCAGCTCCGGACTATTTAGCTCCTACAATGAGCAGTTCTTC

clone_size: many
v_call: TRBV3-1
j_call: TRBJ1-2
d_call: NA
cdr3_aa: CASSQQRSGYTF
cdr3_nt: TGTGCCAGCAGCCAGCAACGTTCGGGCTACACCTTC

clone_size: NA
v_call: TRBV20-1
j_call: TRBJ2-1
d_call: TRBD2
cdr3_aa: CSAIKGLAGGYNEQFF
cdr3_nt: TGCAGTGCTATAAAGGGACTAGCGGGAGGCTACAATGAGCAGTTCTTC

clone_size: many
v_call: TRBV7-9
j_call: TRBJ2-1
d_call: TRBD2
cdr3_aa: CASSTYGGGDYNEQFF
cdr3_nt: TGTGCCAGCAGCACCTATGGCGGGGGGGATTACAATGAGCAGTTCTTC

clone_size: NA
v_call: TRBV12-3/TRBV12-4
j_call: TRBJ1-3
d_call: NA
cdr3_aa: CASRPRERDSGNTIYF
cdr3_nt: TGTGCCAGCAGGCCCCGGGAGCGAGACTCTGGAAACACCATATATTTT

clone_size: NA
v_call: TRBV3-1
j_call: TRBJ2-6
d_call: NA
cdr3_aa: CASSQDQNHPRVLTF
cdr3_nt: TGTGCCAGCAGCCAAGATCAGAACCACCCCCGCGTCCTGACTTTC

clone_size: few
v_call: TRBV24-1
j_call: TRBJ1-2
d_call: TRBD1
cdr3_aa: CATSDWDSYGYTF
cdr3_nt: TGTGCCACCAGTGATTGGGACAGCTATGGCTACACCTTC

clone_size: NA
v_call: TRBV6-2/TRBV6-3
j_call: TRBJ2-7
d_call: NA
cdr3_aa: CASSLRSIRSSYEQYF
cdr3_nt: TGTGCCAGCAGTTTGCGGTCGATCCGAAGCTCCTACGAGCAGTACTTC

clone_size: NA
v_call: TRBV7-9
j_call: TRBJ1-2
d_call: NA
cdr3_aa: CASSPRRPVNYGYTF
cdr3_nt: TGTGCCAGCAGCCCCCGACGGCCAGTTAACTATGGCTACACCTTC

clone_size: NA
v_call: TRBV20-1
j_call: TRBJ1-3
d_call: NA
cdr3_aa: CSARDGRGNTIYF
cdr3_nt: TGCAGTGCTAGAGATGGGCGGGGAAACACCATATATTTT

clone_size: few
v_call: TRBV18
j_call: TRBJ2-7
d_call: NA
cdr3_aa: CASSSEAGSYEQYF
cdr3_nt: TGTGCCAGCTCATCCGAGGCCGGATCCTACGAGCAGTACTTC

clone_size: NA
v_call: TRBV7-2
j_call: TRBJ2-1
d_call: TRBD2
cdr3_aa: CASSSTSGRINEQFF
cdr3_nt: TGTGCCAGCAGCTCAACTAGCGGGAGAATCAATGAGCAGTTCTTC

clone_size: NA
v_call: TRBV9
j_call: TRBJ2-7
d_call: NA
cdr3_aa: CASSVGGFIDEQYF
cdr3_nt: TGTGCCAGCAGCGTAGGAGGGTTTATCGACGAGCAGTACTTC

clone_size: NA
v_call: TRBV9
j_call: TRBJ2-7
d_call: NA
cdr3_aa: CASSVNMNSYEQYF
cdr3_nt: TGTGCCAGCAGCGTCAACATGAACTCCTACGAGCAGTACTTC

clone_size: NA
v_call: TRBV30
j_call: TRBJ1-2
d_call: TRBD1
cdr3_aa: CAWSVPGGQAATF
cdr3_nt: TGTGCCTGGAGTGTCCCCGGGGGACAGGCCGCCACCTTC

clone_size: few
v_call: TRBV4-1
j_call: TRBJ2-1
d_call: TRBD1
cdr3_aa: CASSQDAAGGIYEQFF
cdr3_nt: TGCGCCAGCAGCCAAGATGCGGCAGGGGGTATCTATGAGCAGTTCTTC

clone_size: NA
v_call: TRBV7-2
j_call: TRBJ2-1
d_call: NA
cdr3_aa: CASSLGPLGRSSYNEQFF
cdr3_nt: TGTGCCAGCAGCTTAGGCCCCCTGGGGAGGAGCTCCTACAATGAGCAGTTCTTC

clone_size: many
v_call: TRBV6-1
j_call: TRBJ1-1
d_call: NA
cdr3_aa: CASSGGNHLNTEAFF
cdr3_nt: TGTGCCAGCAGTGGAGGCAATCACTTGAACACTGAAGCTTTCTTT

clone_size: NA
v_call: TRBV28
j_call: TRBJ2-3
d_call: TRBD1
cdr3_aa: CASSLFIGTGTDTQYF
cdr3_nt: TGTGCCAGCAGTTTATTCATCGGGACAGGGACAGATACGCAGTATTTT

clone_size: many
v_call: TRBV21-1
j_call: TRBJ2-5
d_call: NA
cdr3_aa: CASSIWGRGQETQYF
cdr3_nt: TGTGCCAGCAGCATTTGGGGGAGGGGGCAAGAGACCCAGTACTTC

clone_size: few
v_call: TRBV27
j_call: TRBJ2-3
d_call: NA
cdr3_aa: CASGYRRSSDTQYF
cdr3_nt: TGTGCCAGCGGTTATAGGCGGTCATCAGATACGCAGTATTTT

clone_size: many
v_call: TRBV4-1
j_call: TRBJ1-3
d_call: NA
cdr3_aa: CASSQEGISPGGNTIYF
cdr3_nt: TGCGCCAGCAGCCAAGAAGGGATCAGCCCCGGCGGAAACACCATATATTTT

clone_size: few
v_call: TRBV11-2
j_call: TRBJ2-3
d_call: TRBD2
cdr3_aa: CASSTGLAADTQYF
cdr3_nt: TGTGCCAGCAGCACGGGACTAGCGGCAGATACGCAGTATTTT

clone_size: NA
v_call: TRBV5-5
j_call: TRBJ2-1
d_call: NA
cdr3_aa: CASSSGPISSYNEQFF
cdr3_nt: TGTGCCAGCAGCTCCGGACCGATAAGCTCCTACAATGAGCAGTTCTTC

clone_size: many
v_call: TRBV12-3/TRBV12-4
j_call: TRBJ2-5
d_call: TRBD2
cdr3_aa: CASSPGLAGAQETQYF
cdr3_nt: TGTGCCAGCAGTCCGGGACTAGCGGGGGCACAAGAGACCCAGTACTTC

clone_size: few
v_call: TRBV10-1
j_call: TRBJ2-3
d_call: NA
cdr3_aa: CASSVTASTDTQYF
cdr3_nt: TGCGCCAGCAGTGTCACGGCTAGCACAGATACGCAGTATTTT

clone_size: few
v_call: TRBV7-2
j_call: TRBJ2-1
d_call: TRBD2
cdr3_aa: CASRKTSGGSFEQFF
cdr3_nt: TGTGCCAGCAGGAAAACCAGCGGGGGGTCTTTCGAGCAGTTCTTC

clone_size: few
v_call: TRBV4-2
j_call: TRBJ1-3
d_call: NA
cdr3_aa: CASSPGPQDPIYF
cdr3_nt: TGTGCCAGCAGCCCGGGGCCGCAGGATCCCATATATTTT

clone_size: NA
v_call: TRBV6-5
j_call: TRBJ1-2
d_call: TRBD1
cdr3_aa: CASSYSTGAGYTF
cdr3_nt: TGTGCCAGCAGTTACTCGACAGGGGCTGGCTACACCTTC

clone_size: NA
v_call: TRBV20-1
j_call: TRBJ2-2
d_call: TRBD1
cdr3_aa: CSANRPGTGGTGELFF
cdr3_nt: TGCAGTGCCAATCGCCCCGGGACAGGGGGGACCGGGGAGCTGTTTTTT

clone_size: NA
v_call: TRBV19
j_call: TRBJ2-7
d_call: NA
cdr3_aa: CASSTTGLGEQYF
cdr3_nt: TGTGCCAGTAGTACAACAGGGCTGGGAGAGCAGTACTTC

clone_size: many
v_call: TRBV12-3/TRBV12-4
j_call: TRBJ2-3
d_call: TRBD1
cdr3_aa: CASRQGQAQSDTQYF
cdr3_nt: TGTGCCAGCAGACAGGGACAGGCACAATCAGATACGCAGTATTTT

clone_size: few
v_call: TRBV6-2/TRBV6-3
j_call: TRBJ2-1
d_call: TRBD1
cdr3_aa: CASTQDRATYNEQFF
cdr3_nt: TGTGCCAGCACCCAAGACAGGGCCACCTACAATGAGCAGTTCTTC

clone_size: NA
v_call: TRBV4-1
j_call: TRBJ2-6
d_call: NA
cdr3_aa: CASSPIRNPGANVLTF
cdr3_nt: TGCGCCAGCAGCCCCATACGGAATCCCGGGGCCAACGTCCTGACTTTC

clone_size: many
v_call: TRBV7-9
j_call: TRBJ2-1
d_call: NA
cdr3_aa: CASSGPRDHYNEQFF
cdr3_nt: TGTGCCAGCTCGGGCCCGCGGGACCACTACAATGAGCAGTTCTTC

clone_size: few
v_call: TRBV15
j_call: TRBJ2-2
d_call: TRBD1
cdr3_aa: CATSRDLTGTGFAAGELFF
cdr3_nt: TGTGCCACCAGCAGAGATCTCACCGGGACAGGGTTCGCCGCCGGGGAGCTGTTTTTT

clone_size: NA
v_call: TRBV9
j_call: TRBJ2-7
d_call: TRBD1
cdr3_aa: CASSARDSYEQYF
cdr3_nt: TGTGCCAGCAGCGCCCGGGACAGCTACGAGCAGTACTTC

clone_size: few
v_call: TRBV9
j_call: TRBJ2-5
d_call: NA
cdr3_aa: CASSSSTTGKETQYF
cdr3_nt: TGTGCCAGCAGCTCTTCTACCACAGGGAAGGAGACCCAGTACTTC

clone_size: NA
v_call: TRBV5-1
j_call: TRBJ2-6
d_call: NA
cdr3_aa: CASSLGSGPRANVLTF
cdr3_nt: TGCGCCAGCAGCTTGGGGTCAGGGCCGAGGGCCAACGTCCTGACTTTC

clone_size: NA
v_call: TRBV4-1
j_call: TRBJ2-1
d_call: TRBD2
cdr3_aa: CASSQDRASGGPEQFF
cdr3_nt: TGCGCCAGCAGCCAAGATCGAGCTAGCGGGGGGCCCGAGCAGTTCTTC

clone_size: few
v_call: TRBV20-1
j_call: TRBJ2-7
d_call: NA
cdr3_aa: CSARGHNYEQYF
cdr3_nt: TGCAGTGCTAGAGGGCATAACTACGAGCAGTACTTC

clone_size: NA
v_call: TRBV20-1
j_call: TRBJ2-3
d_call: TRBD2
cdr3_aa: CSADARLAGVDDTQYF
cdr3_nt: TGCAGTGCTGACGCCCGACTAGCGGGAGTAGACGATACGCAGTATTTT

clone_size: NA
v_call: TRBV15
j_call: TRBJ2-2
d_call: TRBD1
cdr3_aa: CATSIGQVEELFF
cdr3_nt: TGTGCCACCAGCATAGGACAGGTGGAGGAGCTGTTTTTT

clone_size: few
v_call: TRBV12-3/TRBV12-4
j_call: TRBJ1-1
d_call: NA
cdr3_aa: CASIFTVNTEAFF
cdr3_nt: TGTGCCAGCATCTTCACAGTGAACACTGAAGCTTTCTTT

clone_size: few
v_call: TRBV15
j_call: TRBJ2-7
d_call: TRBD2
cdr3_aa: CATSSGGLAGSYEQYF
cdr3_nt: TGTGCCACCAGCAGCGGCGGACTAGCGGGCTCCTACGAGCAGTACTTC

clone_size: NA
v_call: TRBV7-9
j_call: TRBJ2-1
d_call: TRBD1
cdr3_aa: CASSFWTGEYNEQFF
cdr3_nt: TGTGCCAGCAGCTTCTGGACAGGGGAGTACAATGAGCAGTTCTTC